The sequence of this T cell receptor beta chain was determined in a study of CD8 T cells in ankylosing spondylitis. Regarding this clonotype: The antigen remains undetermined.

For TCR beta, libraries came from quantitative 5'-RACE with molecular barcodes. TCRdb analysed the 5' RACE reads with MiXCR anew, one entry per CDR3 protein. The table shows some 290,000 distinct CDR3 sequences, with around 20% occurring only once. V was clipped by 10 bases and J by 2 bases; unmatched bases: 12. The CDR3 runs to 16 residues. The germline V gene encodes CDR1 ENHRY and CDR2 SYGVKD. The study's findings and limits: Past studies reported some motif variants in reactive arthritis synovial fluid and blood. Reportedly, matched ankylosing spondylitis synovial fluid was significantly enriched for disease-linked clones. The study identified a TCR beta motif of roughly eight highly homologous variants that appeared characteristic of ankylosing spondylitis blood.

Sequencing was done on a sample of blood, either unsorted or a sorted T cell fraction (not recorded which). The rearrangement joins TRBV10-3 to TRBJ2-1, with 9 bases fitting TRBD2. This TCR came from a male donor with ankylosing spondylitis or in good health (not recorded which). CDR3 sequence: CATRKEAGGPYNEQFF. The DNA of the CDR3 is TGTGCCACACGAAAAGAGGCGGGAGGGCCCTACAATGAGCAGTTCTTC.